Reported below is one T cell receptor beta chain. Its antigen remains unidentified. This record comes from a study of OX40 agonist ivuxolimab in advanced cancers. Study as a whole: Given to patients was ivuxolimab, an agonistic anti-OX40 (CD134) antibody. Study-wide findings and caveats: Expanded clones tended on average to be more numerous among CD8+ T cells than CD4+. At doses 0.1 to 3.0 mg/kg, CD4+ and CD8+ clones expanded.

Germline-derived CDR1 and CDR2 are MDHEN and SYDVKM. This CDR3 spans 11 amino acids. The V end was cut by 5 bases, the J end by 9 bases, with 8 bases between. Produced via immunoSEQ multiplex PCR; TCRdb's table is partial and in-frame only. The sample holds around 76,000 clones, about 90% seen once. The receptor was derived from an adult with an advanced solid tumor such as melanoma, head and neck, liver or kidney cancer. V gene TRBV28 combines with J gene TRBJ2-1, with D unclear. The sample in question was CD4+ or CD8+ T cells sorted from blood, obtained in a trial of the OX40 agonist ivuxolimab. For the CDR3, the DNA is TGTGCCAGCAGTGCGACTCGTGAGCAGTTCTTC. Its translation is CASSATREQFF.